Described below is a single T cell receptor beta chain sequence and its context. This CDR3 has 17 residues. The germline V gene has CDR1 SGHRS and CDR2 YFSETQ. Trimming took 1 base from V and 3 from J; bases not matched to a gene: 9. This specimen belongs to a study of T cell changes during pregnancy in multiple sclerosis. This table comes from immunoSEQ multiplex PCR, and its TCRdb copy is limited to in-frame clones, with some not included. Found here are around 13,000 clones, approximately 88% of them singletons; the top ten hold around 7.7%. The TCR originated in a female donor in good health, enrolled as a control in a pregnancy study. The sequences come from CD8+ T cells from peripheral blood mononuclear cells, collected in the second trimester of pregnancy. The gene calls are TRBV5-1 and TRBJ2-7, with 11 bases identical to TRBD2. CDR3 DNA sequence: TGCGCCAGCAGCTTGACTAGCGGGAGTAATAGTGGCTACGAGCAGTACTTC. Residues: CASSLTSGSNSGYEQYF.